This entry lists 2 T cell receptor beta chains sequenced from one sample in a study of shared clonotypes between healthy human individuals. Clones were read by immunoSEQ multiplex PCR, and TCRdb kept only the in-frame ones, dropping some. Of approximately 1,500,000 clones detected, 95% to 99% appear once; the ten largest clones hold about 0.45%. Sequenced: naive CD4+ T cells sorted from blood. The subset: CD45RA+ positively selected. These receptor sequences come from a man aged 30-40 years in good health.

The CDR3 region is CASRGGDGQYF. The CDR3 nucleotides are TGTGCCAGTAGAGGGGGGGACGGGCAGTATTTT. The rearrangement joins TRBV19 to TRBJ2-3; D may be TRBD2 (7 bases). The CDR3 runs to 11 residues. V was clipped by 6 bases and J by 11 bases, with 12 bases between them. CDR1 and CDR2 from the germline V gene are LNHDA and SQIVND (reference sequence).

The CDR3 loop is CASTGVSGSSNEQFF. CDR3 bases: TGTGCCAGTACTGGGGTCAGCGGGAGTTCAAATGAGCAGTTCTTC. The chain is built from TRBV9 and TRBJ2-1, with TRBD2 identical over 8 bases. CDR1 is SGDLS and CDR2 is YYNGEE in the germline V gene. This CDR3 has 15 amino acids. The ends lost 8 bases at V and 7 bases at J; junction bases unmatched: 14.